This T cell receptor (beta chain) was profiled in a study of shared clonotypes between healthy human individuals. Background on the study: The people who gave samples were a couple of women and a few men aged 18 to 49. Overall study results and limits: Generally, naive subsets came out with larger estimated richness than memory subsets.

The CDR3 length is 11 residues. CDR1 LNHDA and CDR2 SQIVND come from the germline V gene (reference sequence). V lost 6 bases and J lost 6, with 9 bases in between. On this clone: What it binds is unknown.

Samples underwent the assay at deep level. TCRdb's table, derived via immunoSEQ multiplex PCR, lists solely in-frame clones and lacks some. The sample lists about 680,000 clones; 92% were seen once. Terminally differentiated effector memory CD45RA+ cells were left out of the naive CD8 fraction, which was CD45RO-negative and positively selected for CCR7. Input material: naive CD8+ T cells sorted from blood. The TCR sequence derives from a man under 40 in good health. The V and J genes are TRBV19 and TRBJ2-7; D possibly uses TRBD1 or TRBD2 (6 bases each). The CDR3 is CASRGGREQYF. The CDR3, as DNA: TGTGCCAGTAGAGGGGGGCGCGAGCAGTACTTC.